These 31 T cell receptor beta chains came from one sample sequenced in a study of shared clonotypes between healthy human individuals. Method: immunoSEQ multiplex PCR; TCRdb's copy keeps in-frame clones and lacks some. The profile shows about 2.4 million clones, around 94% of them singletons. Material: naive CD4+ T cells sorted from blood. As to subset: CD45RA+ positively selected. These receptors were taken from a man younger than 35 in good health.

In DNA form, the CDR3 reads TGCGCCAGCAGCCAAGAAGGGTTTCAGCCCCAGCATTTT. This sequence encodes CASSQEGFQPQHF. J is TRBJ1-5 and V is TRBV4-1; D is undetermined. The V and J ends lost 0 bases and 6 bases respectively, with 6 bases between them. The CDR3 extends over 13 amino acids. Germline values: CDR1 MGHRA, CDR2 YSYEKL.

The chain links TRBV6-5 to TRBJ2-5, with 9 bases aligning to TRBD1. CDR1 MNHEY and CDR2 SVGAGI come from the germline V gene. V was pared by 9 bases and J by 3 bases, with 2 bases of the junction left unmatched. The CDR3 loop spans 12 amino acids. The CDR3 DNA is TGTGCCAGTGGACAGGGGAAAGAGACCCAGTACTTC. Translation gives CASGQGKETQYF.

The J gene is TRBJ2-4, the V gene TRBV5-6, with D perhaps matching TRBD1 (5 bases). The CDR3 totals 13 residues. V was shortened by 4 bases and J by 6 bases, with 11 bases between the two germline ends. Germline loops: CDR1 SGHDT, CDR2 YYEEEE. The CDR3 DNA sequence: TGTGCCAGCAGCGCTTACCAGGGAAACATTCAGTACTTC. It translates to CASSAYQGNIQYF.

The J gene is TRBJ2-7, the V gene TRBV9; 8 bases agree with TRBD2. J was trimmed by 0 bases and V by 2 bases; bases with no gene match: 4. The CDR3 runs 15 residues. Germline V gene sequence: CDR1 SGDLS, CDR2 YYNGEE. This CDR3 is CASSVESGGSYEQYF. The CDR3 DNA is TGTGCCAGCAGCGTCGAGAGCGGGGGCTCCTACGAGCAGTACTTC. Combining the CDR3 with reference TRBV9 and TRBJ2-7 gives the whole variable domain DSGVTQTPKHLITATGQRVTLRCSPRSGDLSVYWYQQSLDQGLQFLIQYYNGEERAKGNILERFSAQQFPDLHSELNLSSLELGDSALYFCASSVESGGSYEQYFGPGTRLTVT.

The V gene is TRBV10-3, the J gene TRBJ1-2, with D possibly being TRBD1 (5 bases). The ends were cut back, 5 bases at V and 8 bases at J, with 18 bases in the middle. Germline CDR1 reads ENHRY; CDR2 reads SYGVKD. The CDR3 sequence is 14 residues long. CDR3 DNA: TGTGCCATCAGTTGGGCTCAGGGAAATTACGGCTACACCTTC. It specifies CAISWAQGNYGYTF.

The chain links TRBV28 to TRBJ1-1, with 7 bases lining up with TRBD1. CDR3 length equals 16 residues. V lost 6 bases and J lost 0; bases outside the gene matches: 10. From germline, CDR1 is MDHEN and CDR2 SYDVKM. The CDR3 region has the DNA TGTGCCAGCAGACATTCCCGGGGACAGTTGAACACTGAAGCTTTCTTT. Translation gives CASRHSRGQLNTEAFF. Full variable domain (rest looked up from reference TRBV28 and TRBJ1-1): DVKVTQSSRYLVKRTGEKVFLECVQDMDHENMFWYRQDPGLGLRLIYFSYDVKMKEKGDIPEGYSVSREKKERFSLILESASTNQTSMYLCASRHSRGQLNTEAFFGQGTRLTVV.

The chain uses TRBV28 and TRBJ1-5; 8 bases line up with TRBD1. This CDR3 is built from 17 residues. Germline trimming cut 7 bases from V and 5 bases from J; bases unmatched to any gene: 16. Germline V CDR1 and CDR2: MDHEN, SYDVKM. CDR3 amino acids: CASIKGAFRGPDQPQHF. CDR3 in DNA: TGTGCCAGCATCAAAGGCGCTTTCAGGGGGCCGGATCAGCCCCAGCATTTT.

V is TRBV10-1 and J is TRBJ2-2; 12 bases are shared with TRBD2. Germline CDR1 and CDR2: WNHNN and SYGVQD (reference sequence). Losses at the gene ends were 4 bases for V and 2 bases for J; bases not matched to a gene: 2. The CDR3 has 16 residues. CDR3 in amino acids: CASSATSGGNTGELFF. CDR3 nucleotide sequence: TGCGCCAGCAGTGCGACTAGCGGGGGAAACACCGGGGAGCTGTTTTTT.

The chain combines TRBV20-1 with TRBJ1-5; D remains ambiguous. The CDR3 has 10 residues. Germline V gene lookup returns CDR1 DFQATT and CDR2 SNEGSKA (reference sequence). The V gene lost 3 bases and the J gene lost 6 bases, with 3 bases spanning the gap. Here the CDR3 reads CSARSQPQHF. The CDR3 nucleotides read TGCAGTGCTAGGAGTCAGCCCCAGCATTTT.

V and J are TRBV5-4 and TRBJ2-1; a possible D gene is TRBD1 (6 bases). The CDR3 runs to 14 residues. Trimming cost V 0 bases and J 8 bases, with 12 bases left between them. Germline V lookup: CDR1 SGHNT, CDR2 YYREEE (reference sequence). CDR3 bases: TGTGCCAGCAGCTTGGGGGGGCGCGAGGATGAGCAGTTCTTC. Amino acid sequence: CASSLGGREDEQFF.

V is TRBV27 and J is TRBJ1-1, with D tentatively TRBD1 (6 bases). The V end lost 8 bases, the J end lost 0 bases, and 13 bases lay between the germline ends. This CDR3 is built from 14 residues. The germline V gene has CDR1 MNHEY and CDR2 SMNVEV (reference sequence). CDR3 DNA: TGTGCCAGCCGACTCGGACAGTTGAACACTGAAGCTTTCTTT. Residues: CASRLGQLNTEAFF.

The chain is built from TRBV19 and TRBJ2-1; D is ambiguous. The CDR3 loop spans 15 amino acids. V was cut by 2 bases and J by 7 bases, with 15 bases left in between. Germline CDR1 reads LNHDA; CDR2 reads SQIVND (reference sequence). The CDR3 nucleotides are TGTGCCAGTAGTATACCCTTCGAGCATGGGAATGAGCAGTTCTTC. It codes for CASSIPFEHGNEQFF.

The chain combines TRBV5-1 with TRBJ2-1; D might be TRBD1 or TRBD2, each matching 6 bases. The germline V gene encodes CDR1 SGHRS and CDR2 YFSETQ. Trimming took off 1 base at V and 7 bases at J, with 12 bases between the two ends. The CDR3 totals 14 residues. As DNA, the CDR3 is TGCGCCAGCAGCTTGCCGGGGGCGGGAAATGAGCAGTTCTTC. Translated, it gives CASSLPGAGNEQFF.

The CDR3 bases are TGTGCCAGCAGCCTCGCCGGAAGGCAGTACTTC. Its protein product is CASSLAGRQYF. The chain links TRBV7-2 to TRBJ2-7, with D hard to call. Deletions cut 5 bases from V and 9 bases from J, with 11 bases between. The CDR3 is made up of 11 amino acids. Germline values: CDR1 SGHTA, CDR2 FQGNSA.

The CDR3 DNA sequence: TGTGCCAGCAGAGAGGGACGGAGCACAGATACGCAGTATTTT. As protein: CASREGRSTDTQYF. The gene calls are TRBV6-1 and TRBJ2-3; D is possibly TRBD1 or TRBD2 (5 bases each). The ends were cut back, 6 bases at V and 0 bases at J, with 10 bases in the middle. The CDR3 runs 14 residues. The germline V gene encodes CDR1 MNHNS and CDR2 SASEGT.

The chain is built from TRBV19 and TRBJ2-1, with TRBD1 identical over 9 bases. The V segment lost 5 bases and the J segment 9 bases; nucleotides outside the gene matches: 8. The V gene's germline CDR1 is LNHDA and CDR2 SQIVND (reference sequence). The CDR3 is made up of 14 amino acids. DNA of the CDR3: TGTGCCAGTAGTCGCGGACAGGGGCTTGGTGAGCAGTTCTTC. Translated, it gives CASSRGQGLGEQFF.

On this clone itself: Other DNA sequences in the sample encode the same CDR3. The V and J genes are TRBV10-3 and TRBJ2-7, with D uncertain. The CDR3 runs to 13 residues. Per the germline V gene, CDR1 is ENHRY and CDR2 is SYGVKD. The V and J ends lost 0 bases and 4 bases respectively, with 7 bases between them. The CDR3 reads CAISESIPYEQYF. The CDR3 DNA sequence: TGTGCCATCAGTGAGTCGATTCCGTACGAGCAGTACTTC.

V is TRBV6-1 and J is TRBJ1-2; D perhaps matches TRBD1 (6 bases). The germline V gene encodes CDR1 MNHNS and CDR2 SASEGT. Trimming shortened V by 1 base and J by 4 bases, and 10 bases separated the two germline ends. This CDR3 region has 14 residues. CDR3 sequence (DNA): TGTGCCAGCAGTGAAGGGCAGGGGCCCTATGGCTACACCTTC. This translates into CASSEGQGPYGYTF.

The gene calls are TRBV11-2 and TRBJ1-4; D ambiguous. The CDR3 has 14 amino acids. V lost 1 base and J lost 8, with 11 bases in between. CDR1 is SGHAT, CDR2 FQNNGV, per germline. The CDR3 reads CASSLGGRAEKLFF. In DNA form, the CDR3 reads TGTGCCAGCAGCTTAGGTGGCCGGGCCGAAAAACTGTTTTTT.

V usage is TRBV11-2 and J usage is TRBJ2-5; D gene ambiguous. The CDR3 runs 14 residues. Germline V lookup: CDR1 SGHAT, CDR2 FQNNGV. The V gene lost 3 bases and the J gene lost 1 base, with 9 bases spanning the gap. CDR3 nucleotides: TGTGCCAGCAGCTTTAGACGGCCCCAAGAGACCCAGTACTTC. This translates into CASSFRRPQETQYF.

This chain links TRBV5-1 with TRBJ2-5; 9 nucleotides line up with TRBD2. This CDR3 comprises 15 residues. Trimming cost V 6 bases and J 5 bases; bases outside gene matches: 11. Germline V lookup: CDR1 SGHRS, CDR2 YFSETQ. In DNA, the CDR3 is TGCGCCAGCACTATATGGCGGGGGGGCCGGGAGACCCAGTACTTC. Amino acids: CASTIWRGGRETQYF.

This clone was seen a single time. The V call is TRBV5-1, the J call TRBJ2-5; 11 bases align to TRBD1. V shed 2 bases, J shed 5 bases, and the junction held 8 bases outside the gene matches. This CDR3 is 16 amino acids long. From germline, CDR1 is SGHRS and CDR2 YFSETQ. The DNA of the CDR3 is TGCGCCAGCAGCTTACCGGGACAGGGGGTGTCGGAGACCCAGTACTTC. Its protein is CASSLPGQGVSETQYF.

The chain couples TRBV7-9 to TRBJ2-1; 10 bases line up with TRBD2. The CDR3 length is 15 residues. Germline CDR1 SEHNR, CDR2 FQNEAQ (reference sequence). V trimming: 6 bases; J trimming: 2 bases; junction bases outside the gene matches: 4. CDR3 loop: CASSWTSGAYNEQFF. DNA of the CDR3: TGTGCCAGCAGTTGGACTAGCGGCGCCTACAATGAGCAGTTCTTC.

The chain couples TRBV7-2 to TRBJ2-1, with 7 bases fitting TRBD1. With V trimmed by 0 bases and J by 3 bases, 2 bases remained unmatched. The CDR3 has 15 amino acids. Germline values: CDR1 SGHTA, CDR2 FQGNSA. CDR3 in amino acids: CASSLATGNYNEQFF. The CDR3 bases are TGTGCCAGCAGCTTAGCGACAGGGAACTACAATGAGCAGTTCTTC.

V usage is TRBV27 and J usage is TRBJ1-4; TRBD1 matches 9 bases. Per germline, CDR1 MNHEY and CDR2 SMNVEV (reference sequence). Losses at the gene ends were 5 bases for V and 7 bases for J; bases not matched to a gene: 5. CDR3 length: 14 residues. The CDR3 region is CASSGGTGREKLFF. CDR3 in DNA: TGTGCCAGCAGTGGAGGGACAGGGCGTGAAAAACTGTTTTTT. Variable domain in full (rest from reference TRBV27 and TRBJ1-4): EAQVTQNPRYLITVTGKKLTVTCSQNMNHEYMSWYRQDPGLGLRQIYYSMNVEVTDKGDVPEGYKVSRKEKRNFPLILESPSPNQTSLYFCASSGGTGREKLFFGSGTQLSVL.

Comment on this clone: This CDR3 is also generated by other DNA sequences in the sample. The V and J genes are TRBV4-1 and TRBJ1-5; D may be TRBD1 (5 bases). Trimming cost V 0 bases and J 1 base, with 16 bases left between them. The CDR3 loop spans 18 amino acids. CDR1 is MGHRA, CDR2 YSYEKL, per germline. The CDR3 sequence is CASSQEAQVLVSNQPQHF. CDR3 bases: TGCGCCAGCAGCCAAGAAGCACAGGTGCTGGTGAGCAATCAGCCCCAGCATTTT.

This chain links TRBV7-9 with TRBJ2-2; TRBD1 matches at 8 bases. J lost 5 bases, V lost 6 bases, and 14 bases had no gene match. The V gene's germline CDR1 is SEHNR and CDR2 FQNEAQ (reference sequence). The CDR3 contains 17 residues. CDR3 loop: CASRLPAGTGPTGELFF. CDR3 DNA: TGTGCCAGCAGACTGCCTGCCGGGACAGGACCGACCGGGGAGCTGTTTTTT.

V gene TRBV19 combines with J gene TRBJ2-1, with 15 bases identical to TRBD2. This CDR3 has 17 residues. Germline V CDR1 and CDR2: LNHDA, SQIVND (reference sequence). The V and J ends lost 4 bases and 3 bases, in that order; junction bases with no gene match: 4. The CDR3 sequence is CASSTGTSGRFYNEQFF. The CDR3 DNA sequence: TGTGCCAGTAGTACGGGGACTAGCGGGAGGTTCTACAATGAGCAGTTCTTC.

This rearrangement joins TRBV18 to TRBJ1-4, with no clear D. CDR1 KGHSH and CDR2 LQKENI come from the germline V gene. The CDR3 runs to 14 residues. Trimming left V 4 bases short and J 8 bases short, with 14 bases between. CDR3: CASSLSGRPEKLFF. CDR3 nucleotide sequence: TGTGCCAGCTCACTTTCGGGCCGCCCGGAAAAACTGTTTTTT.

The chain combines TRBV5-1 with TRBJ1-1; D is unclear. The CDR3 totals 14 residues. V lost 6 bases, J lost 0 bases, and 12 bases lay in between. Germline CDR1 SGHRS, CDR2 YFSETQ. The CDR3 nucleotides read TGCGCCAGCACCAATCAGAATATGAACACTGAAGCTTTCTTT. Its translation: CASTNQNMNTEAFF.

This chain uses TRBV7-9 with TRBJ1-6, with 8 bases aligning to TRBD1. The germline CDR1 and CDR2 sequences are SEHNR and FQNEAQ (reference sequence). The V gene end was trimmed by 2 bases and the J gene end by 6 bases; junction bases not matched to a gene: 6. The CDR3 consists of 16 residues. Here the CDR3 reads CASSLTGQGFNSPLHF. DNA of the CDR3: TGTGCCAGCAGCTTAACCGGACAGGGTTTTAATTCACCCCTCCACTTT.